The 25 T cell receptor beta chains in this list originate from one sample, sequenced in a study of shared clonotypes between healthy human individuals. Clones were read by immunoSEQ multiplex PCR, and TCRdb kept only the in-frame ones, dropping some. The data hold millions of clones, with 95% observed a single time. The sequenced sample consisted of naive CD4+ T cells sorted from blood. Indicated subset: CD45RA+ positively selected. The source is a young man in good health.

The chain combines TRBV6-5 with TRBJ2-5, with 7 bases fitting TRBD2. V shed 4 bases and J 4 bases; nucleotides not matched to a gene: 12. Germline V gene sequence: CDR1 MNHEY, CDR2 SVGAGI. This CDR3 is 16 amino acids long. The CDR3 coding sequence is TGTGCCAGCAGTTCCCCCCGAGCGGGAAGGGGAGAGACCCAGTACTTC. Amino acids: CASSSPRAGRGETQYF.

The CDR3 region has the DNA TGTGCCACCAGCAGAGGCTCCGAACAAGGGGACAAAACACTCTATGGCTACACCTTC. Translated, it gives CATSRGSEQGDKTLYGYTF. The V gene is TRBV15, the J gene TRBJ1-2, with D tentatively TRBD1 (6 bases). Trimming stripped 1 base from V and 4 bases from J, with 25 bases between. There are 19 residues in the CDR3. CDR1 and CDR2 (germline): LNHNV, YYDKDF (reference sequence).

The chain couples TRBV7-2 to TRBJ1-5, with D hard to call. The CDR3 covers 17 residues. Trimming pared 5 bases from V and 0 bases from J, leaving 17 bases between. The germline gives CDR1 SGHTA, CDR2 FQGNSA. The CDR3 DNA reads TGTGCCAGCAGCACTCGGGCAGGCCCCTTTAGCAATCAGCCCCAGCATTTT. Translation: CASSTRAGPFSNQPQHF.

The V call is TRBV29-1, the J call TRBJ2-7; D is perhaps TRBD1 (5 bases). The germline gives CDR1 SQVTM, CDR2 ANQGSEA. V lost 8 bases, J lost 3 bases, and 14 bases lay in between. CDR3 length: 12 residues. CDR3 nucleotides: TGCAGCCTTGGCTGCAGGGACTACGAGCAGTACTTC. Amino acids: CSLGCRDYEQYF.

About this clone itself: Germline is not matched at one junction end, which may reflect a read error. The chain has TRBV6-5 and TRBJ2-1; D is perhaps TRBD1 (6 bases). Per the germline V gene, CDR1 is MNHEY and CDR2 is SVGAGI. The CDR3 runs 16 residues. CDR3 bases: TGTGCCAGCAGTTCAGCCGGGACAATCTCCTTCAATGAGCAGTTCTTC. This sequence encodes CASSSAGTISFNEQFF.

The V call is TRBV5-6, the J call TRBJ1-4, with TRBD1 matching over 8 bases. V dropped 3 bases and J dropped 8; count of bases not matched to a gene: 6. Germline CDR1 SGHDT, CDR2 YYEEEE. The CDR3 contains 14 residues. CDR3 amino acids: CASSSPGGREKLFF. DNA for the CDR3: TGTGCCAGCAGCTCCCCAGGGGGCAGAGAAAAACTGTTTTTT.

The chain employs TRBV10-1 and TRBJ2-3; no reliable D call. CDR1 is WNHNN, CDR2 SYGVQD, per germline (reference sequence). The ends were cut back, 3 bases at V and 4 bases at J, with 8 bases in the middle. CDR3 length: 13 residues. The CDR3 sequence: CASSDNAPDTQYF. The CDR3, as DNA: TGCGCCAGCAGTGATAACGCCCCAGATACGCAGTATTTT.

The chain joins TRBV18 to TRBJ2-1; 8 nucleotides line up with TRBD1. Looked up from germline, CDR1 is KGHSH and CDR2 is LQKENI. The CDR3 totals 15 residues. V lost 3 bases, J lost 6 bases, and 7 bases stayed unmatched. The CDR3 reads CASSPRQGKGNEQFF. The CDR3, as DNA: TGTGCCAGCTCACCGCGACAGGGGAAAGGCAATGAGCAGTTCTTC.

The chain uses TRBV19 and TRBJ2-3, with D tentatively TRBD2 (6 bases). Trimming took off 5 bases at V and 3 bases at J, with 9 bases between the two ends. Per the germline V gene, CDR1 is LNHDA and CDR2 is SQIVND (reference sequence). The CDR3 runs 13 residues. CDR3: CASSGTWTDTQYF. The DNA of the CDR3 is TGTGCCAGTAGTGGGACTTGGACAGATACGCAGTATTTT.

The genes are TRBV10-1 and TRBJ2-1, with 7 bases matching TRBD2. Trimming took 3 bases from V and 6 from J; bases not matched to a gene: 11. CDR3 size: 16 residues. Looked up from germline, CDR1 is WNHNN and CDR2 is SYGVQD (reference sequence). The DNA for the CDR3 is TGCGCCAGCAGTGACAAGCGGGGTTCGTTTAGCAATGAGCAGTTCTTC. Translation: CASSDKRGSFSNEQFF.

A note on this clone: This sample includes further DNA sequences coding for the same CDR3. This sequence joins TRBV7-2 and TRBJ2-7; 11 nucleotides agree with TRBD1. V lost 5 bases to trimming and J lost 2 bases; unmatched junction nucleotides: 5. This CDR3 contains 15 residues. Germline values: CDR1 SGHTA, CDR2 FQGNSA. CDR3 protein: CASSLGQGAPYEQYF. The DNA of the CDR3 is TGTGCCAGCAGCCTAGGACAGGGGGCGCCCTACGAGCAGTACTTC.

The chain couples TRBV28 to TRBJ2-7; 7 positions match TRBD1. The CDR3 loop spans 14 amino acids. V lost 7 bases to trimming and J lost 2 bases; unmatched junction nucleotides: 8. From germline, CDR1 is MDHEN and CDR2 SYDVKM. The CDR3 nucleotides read TGTGCCAGCAATAGAGGGACAGTAGCCTACGAGCAGTACTTC. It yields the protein CASNRGTVAYEQYF.

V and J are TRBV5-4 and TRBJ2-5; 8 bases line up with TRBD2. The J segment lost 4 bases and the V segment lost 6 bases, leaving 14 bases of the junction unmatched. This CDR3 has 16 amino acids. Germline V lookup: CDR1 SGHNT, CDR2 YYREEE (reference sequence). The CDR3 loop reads CASTKAGAASTETQYF. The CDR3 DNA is TGTGCCAGCACCAAAGCGGGGGCGGCATCAACAGAGACCCAGTACTTC. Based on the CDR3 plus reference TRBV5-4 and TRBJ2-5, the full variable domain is ETGVTQSPTHLIKTRGQQVTLRCSSQSGHNTVSWYQQALGQGPQFIFQYYREEENGRGNFPPRFSGLQFPNYSSELNVNALELDDSALYLCASTKAGAASTETQYFGPGTRLLVL.

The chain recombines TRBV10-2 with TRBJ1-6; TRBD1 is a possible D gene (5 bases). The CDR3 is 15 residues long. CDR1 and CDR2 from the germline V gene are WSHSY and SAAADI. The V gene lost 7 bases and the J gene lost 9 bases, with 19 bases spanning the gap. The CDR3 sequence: CASTREGEGSSPLHF. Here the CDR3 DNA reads TGCGCCAGCACCCGTGAAGGGGAGGGAAGTTCACCCCTCCACTTT.

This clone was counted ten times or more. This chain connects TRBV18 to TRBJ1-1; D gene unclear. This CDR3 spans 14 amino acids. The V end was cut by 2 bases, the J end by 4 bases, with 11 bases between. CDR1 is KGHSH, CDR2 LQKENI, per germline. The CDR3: CASSPGLAGTEAFF. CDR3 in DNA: TGTGCCAGCTCACCAGGCCTGGCGGGCACTGAAGCTTTCTTT.

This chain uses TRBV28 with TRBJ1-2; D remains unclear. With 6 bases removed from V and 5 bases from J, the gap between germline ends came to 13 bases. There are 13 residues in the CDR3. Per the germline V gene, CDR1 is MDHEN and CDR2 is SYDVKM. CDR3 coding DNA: TGTGCCAGCAGGCCTCCCGTTTCATATGGCTACACCTTC. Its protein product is CASRPPVSYGYTF.

CDR3 sequence (DNA): TGCAGCGTTTCCGGGACTAACACCGGGGAGCTGTTTTTT. This gives the protein CSVSGTNTGELFF. The V gene is TRBV29-1, the J gene TRBJ2-2, with D possibly being TRBD2 (6 bases). Germline V gene data show CDR1 as SQVTM and CDR2 as ANQGSEA. This CDR3 has 13 amino acids. The V gene lost 5 bases and the J gene lost 2 bases, with 9 bases spanning the gap.

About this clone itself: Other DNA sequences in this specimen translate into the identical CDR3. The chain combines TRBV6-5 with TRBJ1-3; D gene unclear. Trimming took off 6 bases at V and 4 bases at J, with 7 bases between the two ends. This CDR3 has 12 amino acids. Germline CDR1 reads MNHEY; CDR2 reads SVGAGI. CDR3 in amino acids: CASRSSGNTIYF. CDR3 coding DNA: TGTGCCAGCAGATCATCCGGAAACACCATATATTTT.

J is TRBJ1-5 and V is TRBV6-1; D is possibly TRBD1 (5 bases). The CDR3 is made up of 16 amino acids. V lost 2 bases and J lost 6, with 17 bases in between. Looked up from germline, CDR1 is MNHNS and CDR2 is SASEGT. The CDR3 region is CASSEMGGAAGQPQHF. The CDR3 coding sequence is TGTGCCAGCAGTGAAATGGGAGGGGCCGCGGGTCAGCCCCAGCATTTT.

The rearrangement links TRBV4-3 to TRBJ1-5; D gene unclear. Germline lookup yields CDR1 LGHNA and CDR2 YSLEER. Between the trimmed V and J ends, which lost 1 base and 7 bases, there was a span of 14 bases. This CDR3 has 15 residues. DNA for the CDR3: TGCGCCAGCAGCCAAGTTAAAGGCCCCTGGCAGCCCCAGCATTTT. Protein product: CASSQVKGPWQPQHF.

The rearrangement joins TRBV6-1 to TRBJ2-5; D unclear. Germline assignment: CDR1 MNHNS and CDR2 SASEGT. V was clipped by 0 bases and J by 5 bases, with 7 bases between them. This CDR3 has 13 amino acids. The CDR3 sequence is CASSEAVPETQYF. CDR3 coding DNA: TGTGCCAGCAGTGAAGCGGTTCCGGAGACCCAGTACTTC.

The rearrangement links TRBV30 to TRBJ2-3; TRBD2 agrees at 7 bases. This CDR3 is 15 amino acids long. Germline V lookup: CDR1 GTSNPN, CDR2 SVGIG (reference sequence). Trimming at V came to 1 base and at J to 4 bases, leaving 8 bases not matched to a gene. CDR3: CAWSEGGPGADTQYF. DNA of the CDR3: TGTGCCTGGAGTGAGGGAGGGCCGGGGGCAGATACGCAGTATTTT.

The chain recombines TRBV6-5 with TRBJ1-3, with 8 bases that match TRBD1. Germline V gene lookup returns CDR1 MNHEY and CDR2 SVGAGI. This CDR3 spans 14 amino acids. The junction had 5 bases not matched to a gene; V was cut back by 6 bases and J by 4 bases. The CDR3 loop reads CASRTGALGNTIYF. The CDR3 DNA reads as TGTGCCAGCAGGACAGGGGCCCTCGGAAACACCATATATTTT.

Here the CDR3 reads CASSLVRTSGYETQYF. As DNA, the CDR3 is TGTGCCAGCAGCTTAGTGCGGACTAGCGGGTATGAGACCCAGTACTTC. This chain links TRBV7-9 with TRBJ2-5; 11 bases align to TRBD2. The CDR3 covers 16 residues. Trimming took 1 base from V and 5 from J; bases not matched to a gene: 6. The germline CDR1 and CDR2 sequences are SEHNR and FQNEAQ (reference sequence).

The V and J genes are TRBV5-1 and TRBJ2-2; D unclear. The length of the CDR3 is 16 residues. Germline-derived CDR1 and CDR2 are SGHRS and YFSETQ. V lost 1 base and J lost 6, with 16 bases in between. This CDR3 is CASSLSVPTGSGELFF. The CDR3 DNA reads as TGCGCCAGCAGCTTGAGTGTCCCGACCGGGTCCGGGGAGCTGTTTTTT.